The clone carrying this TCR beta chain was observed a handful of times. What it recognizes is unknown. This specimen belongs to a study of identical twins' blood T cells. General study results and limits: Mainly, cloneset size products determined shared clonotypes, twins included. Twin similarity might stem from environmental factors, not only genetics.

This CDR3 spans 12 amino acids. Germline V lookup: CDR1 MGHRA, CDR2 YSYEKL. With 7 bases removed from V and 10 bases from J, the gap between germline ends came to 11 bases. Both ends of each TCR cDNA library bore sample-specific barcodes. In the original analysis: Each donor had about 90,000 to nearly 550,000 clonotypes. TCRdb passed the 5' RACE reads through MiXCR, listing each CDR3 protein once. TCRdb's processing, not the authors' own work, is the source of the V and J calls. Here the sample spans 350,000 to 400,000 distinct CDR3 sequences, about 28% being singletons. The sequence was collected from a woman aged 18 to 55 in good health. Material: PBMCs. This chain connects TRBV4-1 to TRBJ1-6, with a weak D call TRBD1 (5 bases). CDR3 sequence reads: CASTAGNSPLHF. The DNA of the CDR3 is TGCGCCAGCACAGCAGGGAACTCACCCCTCCACTTT.